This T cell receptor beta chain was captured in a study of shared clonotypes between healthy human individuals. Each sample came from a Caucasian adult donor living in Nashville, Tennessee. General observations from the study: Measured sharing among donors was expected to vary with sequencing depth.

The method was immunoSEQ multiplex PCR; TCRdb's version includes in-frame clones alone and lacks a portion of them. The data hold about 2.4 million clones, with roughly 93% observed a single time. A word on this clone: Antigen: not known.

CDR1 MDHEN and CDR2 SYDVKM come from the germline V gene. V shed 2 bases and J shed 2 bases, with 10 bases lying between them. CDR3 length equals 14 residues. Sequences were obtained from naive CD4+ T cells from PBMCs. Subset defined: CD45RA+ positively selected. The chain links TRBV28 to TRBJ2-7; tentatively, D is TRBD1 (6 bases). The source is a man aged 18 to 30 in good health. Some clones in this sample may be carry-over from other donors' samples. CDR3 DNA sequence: TGTGCCAGCAGTTTAGACAGGAAAACCTACGAGCAGTACTTC. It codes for CASSLDRKTYEQYF.